What follows are 30 T cell receptor beta chains derived from one specimen sequenced in a study of T cell responses to AZD1222 COVID-19 vaccine. Produced via immunoSEQ multiplex PCR; TCRdb's table is partial and in-frame only. This sample yields around 92,000 clones, of which about 90% are seen a single time; 6% to 9% belongs to the top ten. This sample comprised peripheral blood, obtained on day 0 of AZD1222 vaccination. Every receptor here comes from an adult in good health.

Many counts were recorded for this clone. CDR3 sequence reads: CASSEIAGGTDTQYF. The DNA for the CDR3 is TGTGCCAGCAGTGAAATAGCGGGGGGCACAGATACGCAGTATTTT. This chain uses TRBV6-1 with TRBJ2-3; the match to TRBD2 covers 9 bases. Germline V CDR1 and CDR2: MNHNS, SASEGT. Trimming removed 2 bases from V and 1 base from J; junction bases left unmatched: 1. There are 15 residues in the CDR3.

The chain couples TRBV28 to TRBJ1-5, with D uncertain. The CDR3 covers 14 residues. Deletions cut 2 bases from V and 3 bases from J, with 8 bases between. Germline CDR1 MDHEN, CDR2 SYDVKM. CDR3 sequence (DNA): TGTGCCAGCAGTTTAGGACCCCTCAATCAGCCCCAGCATTTT. Its translation: CASSLGPLNQPQHF. Full variable domain (missing parts from reference TRBV28 and TRBJ1-5): DVKVTQSSRYLVKRTGEKVFLECVQDMDHENMFWYRQDPGLGLRLIYFSYDVKMKEKGDIPEGYSVSREKKERFSLILESASTNQTSMYLCASSLGPLNQPQHFGDGTRLSIL.

This chain uses TRBV19 with TRBJ1-1; D call uncertain. V lost 3 bases and J 3 bases, leaving 14 bases between the germline ends. Germline V gene lookup returns CDR1 LNHDA and CDR2 SQIVND (reference sequence). This CDR3 contains 15 residues. The CDR3 loop reads CASSMPRGEYTEAFF. The DNA for the CDR3 is TGTGCCAGTAGTATGCCCCGCGGTGAGTACACTGAAGCTTTCTTT. The full variable domain, completed using reference TRBV19 and TRBJ1-1, is DGGITQSPKYLFRKEGQNVTLSCEQNLNHDAMYWYRQDPGQGLRLIYYSQIVNDFQKGDIAEGYSVSREKKESFPLTVTSAQKNPTAFYLCASSMPRGEYTEAFFGQGTRLTVV.

This sequence joins TRBV7-9 and TRBJ1-5; TRBD1 agrees at 7 bases. This CDR3 is 13 amino acids long. Germline V gene sequence: CDR1 SEHNR, CDR2 FQNEAQ (reference sequence). J gave up 7 bases and V 5 bases, and 5 bases lay outside the gene matches. The CDR3 DNA reads TGTGCCAGCAGCCGACAGGGTGAACAGCCCCAGCATTTT. It encodes CASSRQGEQPQHF.

A single count supports this clone. The chain links TRBV6-2 or TRBV6-3 to TRBJ1-2, with D perhaps TRBD1 (5 bases). Germline-derived CDR1 and CDR2 are MNHEY and SVGEGT. The CDR3 is 13 residues long. Trimming took off 6 bases at V and 8 bases at J, with 16 bases between the two ends. CDR3 nucleotide sequence: TGTGCCAGCAGCCCTGGGGGAACGGGGGGCTACACCTTC. Translated, it gives CASSPGGTGGYTF.

The chain recombines TRBV5-4 with TRBJ2-2, with a weak D call TRBD2 (5 bases). Germline V gene lookup returns CDR1 SGHNT and CDR2 YYREEE (reference sequence). The CDR3 spans 14 residues. Trimming took off 4 bases at V and 6 bases at J, with 13 bases between the two ends. As DNA, the CDR3 is TGTGCCAGCAGCCGTCCTTCCGGGGCCGGGGAGCTGTTTTTT. Its translation: CASSRPSGAGELFF.

The chain uses TRBV7-9 and TRBJ1-5; D is unresolved. The CDR3 loop spans 16 amino acids. Germline V gene lookup returns CDR1 SEHNR and CDR2 FQNEAQ (reference sequence). The V end lost 2 bases, the J end lost 1 base, and 12 bases lay between the germline ends. The CDR3 sequence is CASSLTAGESNQPQHF. DNA for the CDR3: TGTGCCAGCAGCTTAACTGCAGGAGAAAGCAATCAGCCCCAGCATTTT. Full variable domain (missing parts from reference TRBV7-9 and TRBJ1-5): DTGVSQNPRHKITKRGQNVTFRCDPISEHNRLYWYRQTLGQGPEFLTYFQNEAQLEKSRLLSDRFSAERPKGSFSTLEIQRTEQGDSAMYLCASSLTAGESNQPQHFGDGTRLSIL.

This chain uses TRBV9 with TRBJ2-5, with D possibly being TRBD2 (6 bases). V lost 0 bases and J 2 bases, leaving 8 bases between the germline ends. CDR1 SGDLS and CDR2 YYNGEE come from the germline V gene. This CDR3 contains 14 residues. Written as DNA, the CDR3 is TGTGCCAGCAGCGTAGGGACTAAACAAGAGACCCAGTACTTC. Translated: CASSVGTKQETQYF.

In regard to this clone: Other nucleotide sequences in the sample specify the same CDR3. This chain links TRBV19 with TRBJ1-5, with D unresolved. V lost 3 bases and J 0 bases, leaving 9 bases between the germline ends. Germline values: CDR1 LNHDA, CDR2 SQIVND (reference sequence). The CDR3 has 15 residues. In nucleotides, the CDR3 is TGTGCCAGTAGTATTGGAGGCTATAGCAATCAGCCCCAGCATTTT. Translating gives CASSIGGYSNQPQHF.

The gene calls are TRBV27 and TRBJ1-6, with D perhaps TRBD1 (6 bases). Trimming shortened V by 0 bases and J by 6 bases, and 12 bases separated the two germline ends. The CDR3 is made up of 16 amino acids. Germline values: CDR1 MNHEY, CDR2 SMNVEV (reference sequence). The CDR3 loop is CASSLSSNRVNSPLHF. CDR3 bases: TGTGCCAGCAGTTTATCTTCGAACAGGGTTAATTCACCCCTCCACTTT.

This chain connects TRBV6-2 or TRBV6-3 to TRBJ1-2; 7 bases are shared with TRBD1. This CDR3 contains 13 residues. The V and J ends lost 5 bases and 4 bases, in that order; junction bases with no gene match: 4. In germline, CDR1 is MNHEY, CDR2 SVGEGT. The chain's CDR3 is CASSTQGIYGYTF. The CDR3 DNA sequence: TGTGCCAGCAGTACACAGGGGATCTATGGCTACACCTTC.

The J gene is TRBJ2-1, the V gene TRBV7-3; either TRBD1 or TRBD2 may fit D (7 bases each). Germline CDR1 reads SGHTA; CDR2 reads FQGTGA. V lost 7 bases and J 9 bases, leaving 19 bases between the germline ends. The CDR3 is made up of 14 amino acids. CDR3 nucleotides: TGTGCCAGCATGGACTCGCCCAGGGGGGGTGAGCAGTTCTTC. As protein: CASMDSPRGGEQFF.

The rearrangement joins TRBV4-2 to TRBJ2-7; 8 bases map to TRBD1. The CDR3 length is 14 residues. J gave up 4 bases and V 2 bases, and 4 bases lay outside the gene matches. Looked up from germline, CDR1 is LGHNA and CDR2 is YNFKEQ. CDR3 amino acids: CASSQSQGGYEQYF. The CDR3 nucleotides are TGTGCCAGCAGCCAATCACAGGGGGGATACGAGCAGTACTTC.

This chain uses TRBV24-1 with TRBJ2-3; 9 bases fit TRBD1. This CDR3 has 16 amino acids. The germline V gene has CDR1 KGHDR and CDR2 SFDVKD. V shed 4 bases and J 6 bases; nucleotides not matched to a gene: 10. CDR3: CATSEHPGQGKDTQYF. The CDR3 nucleotides read TGTGCCACCAGTGAACACCCGGGACAGGGTAAGGATACGCAGTATTTT.

The chain combines TRBV5-4 with TRBJ2-2, with TRBD1 identical over 10 bases. The germline CDR1 and CDR2 sequences are SGHNT and YYREEE (reference sequence). The J segment lost 5 bases and the V segment lost 6 bases, leaving 7 bases of the junction unmatched. This CDR3 contains 15 residues. For the CDR3, the DNA is TGTGCCAGCATCCCGGGGGACAGGGGAACCGGGGAGCTGTTTTTT. Translating gives CASIPGDRGTGELFF.

The genes are TRBV5-1 and TRBJ1-4, with D hard to call. Germline V gene sequence: CDR1 SGHRS, CDR2 YFSETQ. The ends were cut back, 1 base at V and 5 bases at J, with 12 bases in the middle. The CDR3 has 15 residues. The CDR3 reads CASSLRQAQNEKLFF. CDR3 sequence (DNA): TGCGCCAGCAGCTTGCGTCAGGCCCAGAATGAAAAACTGTTTTTT.

This rearrangement joins TRBV9 to TRBJ1-2; 9 nucleotides line up with TRBD1. The germline V gene has CDR1 SGDLS and CDR2 YYNGEE. The CDR3 length is 15 residues. With V trimmed by 0 bases and J by 5 bases, 5 bases remained unmatched. As DNA, the CDR3 is TGTGCCAGCAGCGTAGGGACAGGGGCCTTATATGGCTACACCTTC. Protein sequence: CASSVGTGALYGYTF.

The chain is built from TRBV7-9 and TRBJ1-1; D is uncertain. From germline, CDR1 is SEHNR and CDR2 FQNEAQ (reference sequence). The CDR3 is made up of 11 amino acids. Trimming shortened V by 7 bases and J by 4 bases, and 7 bases separated the two germline ends. In nucleotides, the CDR3 is TGTGCCAGCAAATTGGCCACTGAAGCTTTCTTT. It translates to CASKLATEAFF.

The chain combines TRBV12-5 with TRBJ1-5; 8 nucleotides agree with TRBD1. CDR3 length equals 16 residues. The V gene end was trimmed by 0 bases and the J gene end by 5 bases; junction bases not matched to a gene: 6. The germline gives CDR1 LGHNT, CDR2 FRNRAP. CDR3 amino acids: CASGLVLGQGHQPQHF. As DNA, the CDR3 is TGTGCTAGTGGTTTGGTACTCGGACAGGGTCATCAGCCCCAGCATTTT.

The chain links TRBV11-3 to TRBJ1-1, with TRBD1 matching 7 bases. With V trimmed by 2 bases and J by 3 bases, 15 bases remained unmatched. CDR1 SGHNT and CDR2 YENEEA come from the germline V gene. The CDR3 sequence is 18 residues long. Here the CDR3 reads CASSLTLYPGQRDTEAFF. In nucleotides, the CDR3 is TGTGCCAGCAGCTTAACTCTATACCCGGGACAGAGGGACACTGAAGCTTTCTTT.

This rearrangement joins TRBV4-2 to TRBJ2-1; 9 positions agree with TRBD2. CDR3 length equals 17 residues. Germline V gene lookup returns CDR1 LGHNA and CDR2 YNFKEQ. V shed 1 base, J shed 4 bases, and the junction held 8 bases outside the gene matches. CDR3 protein: CASSQVLGAGGYNEQFF. In DNA, the CDR3 is TGTGCCAGCAGCCAAGTGCTAGGAGCGGGGGGTTACAATGAGCAGTTCTTC.

This clone has a single count. This chain uses TRBV28 with TRBJ2-7, with 8 nucleotides matching TRBD1. The CDR3 loop spans 13 amino acids. V lost 2 bases, J lost 4 bases, and 1 base stayed unmatched. Germline lookup yields CDR1 MDHEN and CDR2 SYDVKM. The CDR3 nucleotides read TGTGCCAGCAGTTTACAGGGGGCATACGAGCAGTACTTC. This encodes CASSLQGAYEQYF.

This sequence joins TRBV6-6 and TRBJ2-2; possible D gene TRBD1, 7 bases. This CDR3 has 15 residues. Trimming pared 9 bases from V and 3 bases from J, leaving 17 bases between. Germline lookup yields CDR1 MNHNY and CDR2 SVGAGI (reference sequence). In DNA form, the CDR3 reads TGTGCCAGTCAGGGCAGGGGGGTCTACACCGGGGAGCTGTTTTTT. Its translation: CASQGRGVYTGELFF.

This clone was observed a single time. V is TRBV5-4 and J is TRBJ1-1; D may be TRBD1 (5 bases). CDR1 SGHNT and CDR2 YYREEE come from the germline V gene (reference sequence). The V and J ends lost 4 bases and 4 bases respectively, with 20 bases between them. This CDR3 has 16 amino acids. This chain's CDR3 is CASSKPGRYGGTEAFF. CDR3 DNA: TGTGCCAGCAGCAAACCGGGACGGTACGGTGGCACTGAAGCTTTCTTT.

The rearrangement joins TRBV28 to TRBJ2-7, with TRBD2 matching over 13 bases. V was pared by 4 bases and J by 3 bases, with 9 bases of the junction left unmatched. CDR1 is MDHEN and CDR2 is SYDVKM in the germline V gene. The CDR3 is 17 amino acids. The CDR3 coding sequence is TGTGCCAGCAGTTCGCGCGGGACTAGCGGGATACGCTACGAGCAGTACTTC. It is translated as CASSSRGTSGIRYEQYF. Drawing the rest from reference TRBV28 and TRBJ2-7, the complete variable domain is DVKVTQSSRYLVKRTGEKVFLECVQDMDHENMFWYRQDPGLGLRLIYFSYDVKMKEKGDIPEGYSVSREKKERFSLILESASTNQTSMYLCASSSRGTSGIRYEQYFGPGTRLTVT.

The chain is built from TRBV7-2 and TRBJ2-5, with no clear D. The CDR3 extends over 13 amino acids. Trimming cost V 4 bases and J 5 bases, with 11 bases left between them. The V gene's germline CDR1 is SGHTA and CDR2 FQGNSA. CDR3: CASSSPTRETQYF. CDR3 DNA: TGTGCCAGCAGCTCTCCAACGAGGGAGACCCAGTACTTC.

Only one count was recorded for this clone. This rearrangement joins TRBV7-3 to TRBJ2-3; 9 nucleotides align to TRBD2. V shed 5 bases, J shed 5 bases, and the junction held 5 bases outside the gene matches. The CDR3 has 14 amino acids. The V gene's germline CDR1 is SGHTA and CDR2 FQGTGA. As DNA, the CDR3 is TGTGCCAGCAGCCCAGGACTAGCGCGAGATACGCAGTATTTT. Protein: CASSPGLARDTQYF.

The CDR3 coding sequence is TGCGCCAGCAGCCCGAACAATGAGCAGTTCTTC. It encodes CASSPNNEQFF. V and J are TRBV5-1 and TRBJ2-1; D uncertain. Trimming pared 4 bases from V and 5 bases from J, leaving 4 bases between. CDR3 size: 11 residues. Per germline, CDR1 SGHRS and CDR2 YFSETQ.

This clone was seen once. The genes are TRBV7-3 and TRBJ2-1, with 8 bases fitting TRBD2. Germline CDR1 reads SGHTA; CDR2 reads FQGTGA. This CDR3 has 14 amino acids. The J segment lost 10 bases and the V segment lost 6 bases, leaving 11 bases of the junction unmatched. The CDR3 nucleotides read TGTGCCAGCAGGCTAAGCGGGGGTGAGGTCGAGCAGTTCTTC. It yields the protein CASRLSGGEVEQFF.

The chain recombines TRBV5-1 with TRBJ1-2; 11 nucleotides align to TRBD1. The CDR3 runs to 17 residues. CDR1 SGHRS and CDR2 YFSETQ come from the germline V gene. Trimming took 3 bases from V and 4 from J; bases not matched to a gene: 11. The CDR3, as DNA: TGCGCCAGCAGCTCTTGGGACAGGGGGGTGAATGGCTATGGCTACACCTTC. Amino acid sequence: CASSSWDRGVNGYGYTF.